The TCR beta chain under discussion was sequenced for a study of Ad26.COV2.S vaccination and SARS-CoV-2 variants. A remark on this clone: Antigen unknown.

TCRdb's copy holds only in-frame clones and misses some; the assay was immunoSEQ multiplex PCR. Of fewer than 400,000 clones in the sample, 75% to 90% were seen once. Study outcomes and limitations: Responses of T cells in total may have been underestimated by the TCR breadth and depth analyses.

As for treatment: some 20 received Ad26.COV2.S at low or high dose, single or two shots; five or six received placebo; per-sample allocation not given. Sample collection was performed on day 63 after the first vaccine or placebo injection. Vaccine was an Ad26 vector expressing Wuhan-strain SARS-CoV-2 spike. Unmatched junction bases numbered 7, after V lost 5 bases and J lost 3 bases. The CDR3 sequence is 15 residues long. The germline gives CDR1 LNHDA, CDR2 SQIVND (reference sequence). The chain joins TRBV19 to TRBJ2-7, with 10 nucleotides matching TRBD2. The source was peripheral blood, collected in a trial of Ad26.COV2.S vaccine versus placebo. This TCR was recovered from a person aged 18-60 years who received the Ad26.COV2.S COVID-19 vaccine or a placebo. The CDR3 sequence: CASSPSSGRLYEQYF. DNA of the CDR3: TGTGCCAGTAGTCCTTCTAGCGGGAGACTCTACGAGCAGTACTTC. The entire variable domain, with the rest obtained from reference TRBV19 and TRBJ2-7, is as follows: DGGITQSPKYLFRKEGQNVTLSCEQNLNHDAMYWYRQDPGQGLRLIYYSQIVNDFQKGDIAEGYSVSREKKESFPLTVTSAQKNPTAFYLCASSPSSGRLYEQYFGPGTRLTVT.